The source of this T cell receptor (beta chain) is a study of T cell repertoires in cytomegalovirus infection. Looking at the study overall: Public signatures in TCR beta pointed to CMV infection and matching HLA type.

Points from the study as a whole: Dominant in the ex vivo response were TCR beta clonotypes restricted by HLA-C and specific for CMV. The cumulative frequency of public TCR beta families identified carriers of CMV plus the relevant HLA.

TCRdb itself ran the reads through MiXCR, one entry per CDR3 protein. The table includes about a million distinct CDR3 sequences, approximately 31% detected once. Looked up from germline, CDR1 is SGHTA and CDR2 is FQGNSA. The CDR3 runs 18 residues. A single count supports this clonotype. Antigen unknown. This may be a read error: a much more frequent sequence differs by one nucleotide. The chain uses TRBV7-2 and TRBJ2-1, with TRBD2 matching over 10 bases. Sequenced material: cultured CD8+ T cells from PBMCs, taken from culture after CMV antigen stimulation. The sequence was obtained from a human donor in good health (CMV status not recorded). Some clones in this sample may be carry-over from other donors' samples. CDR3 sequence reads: CANSLIWGLAGADNEQFF. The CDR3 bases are TGTGCCAACAGCTTAATCTGGGGGCTAGCGGGGGCGGACAATGAGCAGTTCTTC.